Reported below is one T cell receptor beta chain. The CDR3 sequence is 16 residues long. Germline-derived CDR1 and CDR2 are LGHDT and YNNKEL (reference sequence). V was shortened by 1 base and J by 7 bases, with 14 bases between the two germline ends. Assay: immunoSEQ multiplex PCR; the TCRdb copy retains only in-frame clones and omits some. Altogether hundreds of thousands of clones are present, approximately 88% being singletons, with the ten largest covering around 12%. The data are from a study of blood T cell repertoires in COVID-19. Study details: Whether acute or convalescent, the COVID-19 samples came from the United States, Italy and Spain. T cells, B-cell-depleted T cells, or PBMCs supplied cDNA or gDNA.

The sequence came from a woman aged 50 to 60 with COVID-19, enrolled during active disease. Sequenced input: peripheral blood. V usage is TRBV3-1 (or the pseudogene TRBV3-2) and J usage is TRBJ1-6, with D possibly being TRBD1 (5 bases). CDR3 amino acids: CASSQGPAGGNSPLHF. The DNA of the CDR3 is TGTGCCAGCAGCCAAGGCCCGGCGGGGGGGAATTCACCCCTCCACTTT.